This TCR beta chain came from a study of blood T cell repertoires in COVID-19. The overall study: Nucleic acid was either cDNA or gDNA, and it came from T cells, B-cell-depleted T cells, or PBMCs.

Here immunoSEQ multiplex PCR was the method, and the copy in TCRdb shows in-frame clones only, minus some. The data show 65,000 to 80,000 clones, with about 90% seen just once and about 5.3% held by the top ten. The CDR3 spans 16 residues. Trimming removed 4 bases from V and 6 bases from J, with 19 bases in between. CDR1 is SGHDT, CDR2 YYEEEE, per germline. The gene calls are TRBV5-6 and TRBJ1-4, with unresolved D. The source is a man in his fifties or sixties with active COVID-19. Sequenced sample: peripheral blood. The CDR3 DNA follows: TGTGCCAGCAGCCTCCGGGAGGATTACACGTATGAAAAACTGTTTTTT. As protein: CASSLREDYTYEKLFF.